One sample yielded the 32 T cell receptor beta chains listed below, sequenced in a study of T cell changes during pregnancy in multiple sclerosis. Sequencing used immunoSEQ multiplex PCR; TCRdb keeps in-frame clones, though not all of them. Of more than 55,000 clones in the sample, 75% to 95% are singletons; the top ten hold roughly 3.5%. This material consisted of peripheral blood, taken after pregnancy. The receptors were sampled from a female donor in good health, enrolled as a control in a pregnancy study.

The chain joins TRBV11-3 to TRBJ2-7; 10 positions agree with TRBD1. The CDR3 covers 16 residues. The trim removed 2 bases at V and 2 bases at J, leaving 6 bases unmatched. Germline V lookup: CDR1 SGHNT, CDR2 YENEEA. The CDR3 reads CASSLYSGQGTYEQYF. The CDR3, as DNA: TGTGCCAGCAGCTTATACTCGGGACAGGGGACCTACGAGCAGTACTTC.

This chain uses TRBV18 with TRBJ1-2, with TRBD1 matching 9 bases. The CDR3 contains 15 residues. The J segment lost 3 bases and the V segment lost 3 bases, leaving 5 bases of the junction unmatched. The germline V gene has CDR1 KGHSH and CDR2 LQKENI. CDR3 region: CASSPGTGKDYGYTF. CDR3 DNA sequence: TGTGCCAGCTCACCCGGGACAGGGAAGGACTATGGCTACACCTTC.

This clone was seen just once. The rearrangement links TRBV20-1 to TRBJ2-3; D call uncertain. The germline V gene encodes CDR1 DFQATT and CDR2 SNEGSKA (reference sequence). V was cut by 6 bases and J by 4 bases, with 8 bases left in between. The CDR3 runs to 11 residues. CDR3 loop: CSAPSADTQYF. The CDR3 bases are TGCAGTGCGCCTAGTGCAGATACGCAGTATTTT.

The chain links TRBV6-5 to TRBJ2-7; TRBD2 matches 9 bases. The CDR3 runs 15 residues. CDR1 is MNHEY, CDR2 SVGAGI, per germline. Trimming removed 4 bases from V and 7 bases from J; junction bases left unmatched: 11. The CDR3 is CASSSLERGVKEQYF. In DNA, the CDR3 is TGTGCCAGCAGTTCTTTAGAGCGGGGGGTTAAAGAGCAGTACTTC.

This chain uses TRBV6-1 with TRBJ2-7; 9 positions agree with TRBD2. CDR1 is MNHNS and CDR2 is SASEGT in the germline V gene. CDR3 length: 16 residues. Trimming removed 3 bases from V and 2 bases from J; junction bases left unmatched: 8. The CDR3 is CASSDWTLAGPYEQYF. CDR3 coding DNA: TGTGCCAGCAGTGATTGGACCCTAGCGGGACCCTACGAGCAGTACTTC.

The chain employs TRBV7-9 and TRBJ2-7; TRBD2 matches 8 bases. CDR1 is SEHNR and CDR2 is FQNEAQ in the germline V gene (reference sequence). V dropped 5 bases and J dropped 6; count of bases not matched to a gene: 6. CDR3 size: 13 residues. This chain's CDR3 is CASSPGAGGEQYF. The CDR3 DNA follows: TGTGCCAGCAGCCCGGGGGCGGGAGGCGAGCAGTACTTC.

J is TRBJ1-1 and V is TRBV9; possibly TRBD1 for D (5 bases). Germline loops: CDR1 SGDLS, CDR2 YYNGEE. The CDR3 consists of 14 residues. V gave up 4 bases and J gave up 4 bases, with 14 bases separating them. The CDR3 DNA sequence: TGTGCCAGCAGCCCCCAGACGGGGGTCACTGAAGCTTTCTTT. This gives the protein CASSPQTGVTEAFF.

The genes are TRBV28 and TRBJ2-7; 9 bases match TRBD2. The CDR3 contains 15 residues. Trimming cost V 6 bases and J 3 bases; bases outside gene matches: 9. The germline gives CDR1 MDHEN, CDR2 SYDVKM. CDR3 nucleotide sequence: TGTGCCAGCAGCCCAGGGGCGGGAGGGGGCTACGAGCAGTACTTC. Protein: CASSPGAGGGYEQYF. The whole variable domain, filled in from reference TRBV28 and TRBJ2-7, reads DVKVTQSSRYLVKRTGEKVFLECVQDMDHENMFWYRQDPGLGLRLIYFSYDVKMKEKGDIPEGYSVSREKKERFSLILESASTNQTSMYLCASSPGAGGGYEQYFGPGTRLTVT.

This clone showed up just once. The chain has TRBV7-9 and TRBJ2-7; 8 bases are a match to TRBD1. Germline V gene lookup returns CDR1 SEHNR and CDR2 FQNEAQ (reference sequence). V was clipped by 4 bases and J by 3 bases; unmatched bases: 17. This CDR3 has 18 amino acids. CDR3 in DNA: TGTGCCAGCAGCTCCTCCTTCCGAAAGGGACAGGTTTACTACGAGCAGTACTTC. Encoded protein: CASSSSFRKGQVYYEQYF. Complete variable domain (other parts from reference TRBV7-9 and TRBJ2-7): DTGVSQNPRHKITKRGQNVTFRCDPISEHNRLYWYRQTLGQGPEFLTYFQNEAQLEKSRLLSDRFSAERPKGSFSTLEIQRTEQGDSAMYLCASSSSFRKGQVYYEQYFGPGTRLTVT.

The chain has TRBV6-4 and TRBJ1-6; perhaps TRBD1 as D (5 bases). The V end was cut by 6 bases, the J end by 4 bases, with 10 bases between. Germline V gives CDR1 MRHNA, CDR2 SNTAGT. The CDR3 covers 14 residues. For the CDR3, the DNA is TGTGCCAGCAGCGTGACAGAATATAATTCACCCCTCCACTTT. It yields the protein CASSVTEYNSPLHF.

V and J are TRBV29-1 and TRBJ1-2; 7 positions agree with TRBD1. Looked up from germline, CDR1 is SQVTM and CDR2 is ANQGSEA. This CDR3 has 13 residues. Trimming took 6 bases from V and 1 from J; bases not matched to a gene: 5. The CDR3 is CSVPGTVNYGYTF. The CDR3 bases are TGCAGCGTCCCCGGGACAGTTAACTATGGCTACACCTTC.

This chain joins TRBV6-5 and TRBJ1-1, with D possibly being TRBD1 (5 bases). The germline V gene has CDR1 MNHEY and CDR2 SVGAGI. The CDR3 contains 13 residues. V was clipped by 0 bases and J by 11 bases, with 13 bases between them. The CDR3 nucleotides read TGTGCCAGCAGTTACTCTTTAGGGGAGGCGGCTTTCTTT. Translating gives CASSYSLGEAAFF.

This clone was counted a single time. The V gene is TRBV6-5, the J gene TRBJ1-2; D gene unclear. CDR1 MNHEY and CDR2 SVGAGI come from the germline V gene. Deletions cut 7 bases from V and 0 bases from J, with 9 bases between. The CDR3 extends over 13 amino acids. The CDR3 bases are TGTGCCAGCAATACCGGGACTAACTATGGCTACACCTTC. Protein: CASNTGTNYGYTF.

This chain joins TRBV5-4 and TRBJ2-7; TRBD2 aligns across 8 bases. CDR1 and CDR2 from the germline V gene are SGHNT and YYREEE (reference sequence). This CDR3 has 15 amino acids. The V segment lost 4 bases and the J segment 2 bases; nucleotides outside the gene matches: 8. The DNA for the CDR3 is TGTGCCAGCAGCGGGGGGACTAGACGGCCCTACGAGCAGTACTTC. Amino acid sequence: CASSGGTRRPYEQYF.

This rearrangement joins TRBV7-2 to TRBJ1-6; a possible D gene is TRBD1 (5 bases). Trimming removed 7 bases from V and 8 bases from J, with 12 bases in between. Germline assignment: CDR1 SGHTA and CDR2 FQGNSA. The CDR3 is made up of 13 amino acids. The CDR3 sequence: CASTRRGDSPLHF. For the CDR3, the DNA is TGTGCCAGCACACGACGGGGGGATTCACCCCTCCACTTT.

Here the CDR3 DNA reads TGTGCCAGCAGCACGTGGACAGGGGGCGCAGAAAAACTGTTTTTT. As protein: CASSTWTGGAEKLFF. The chain combines TRBV7-9 with TRBJ1-4, with 11 bases lining up with TRBD1. V dropped 5 bases and J dropped 8; count of bases not matched to a gene: 7. The CDR3 has 15 amino acids. The germline gives CDR1 SEHNR, CDR2 FQNEAQ (reference sequence).

The chain joins TRBV5-1 to TRBJ2-1; TRBD2 agrees at 7 bases. Germline CDR1 reads SGHRS; CDR2 reads YFSETQ. This CDR3 region has 15 residues. V lost 0 bases, J lost 3 bases, and 3 bases stayed unmatched. The CDR3 sequence is CASSLAGGIYNEQFF. CDR3 DNA sequence: TGCGCCAGCAGCTTGGCGGGAGGCATCTACAATGAGCAGTTCTTC.

This chain joins TRBV7-3 and TRBJ2-1; possibly TRBD2 for D (6 bases). V lost 0 bases to trimming and J lost 10 bases, with 10 bases between them. Per germline, CDR1 SGHTA and CDR2 FQGTGA. The length of the CDR3 is 13 residues. CDR3 sequence (DNA): TGTGCCAGCAGCTTAACAGGAAGCGGGGAGCAGTTCTTC. Translated: CASSLTGSGEQFF.

V is TRBV9 and J is TRBJ2-3; 8 bases are shared with TRBD1. The CDR3 is 15 amino acids. CDR1 is SGDLS and CDR2 is YYNGEE in the germline V gene. V gave up 3 bases and J gave up 6 bases; unmatched junction bases: 9. In DNA, the CDR3 is TGTGCCAGCAGCGCTATGACAGGGGCCCTGGATACGCAGTATTTT. This translates into CASSAMTGALDTQYF.

V usage is TRBV18 and J usage is TRBJ1-3, with a possible D match to TRBD1 (5 bases). Trimming removed 3 bases from V and 2 bases from J, with 11 bases in between. CDR3 length: 15 residues. Germline V gene data show CDR1 as KGHSH and CDR2 as LQKENI. The CDR3 spells CASSPVAGPGNTIYF. CDR3 DNA sequence: TGTGCCAGCTCACCCGTGGCAGGGCCTGGAAACACCATATATTTT.

The chain employs TRBV4-3 and TRBJ1-4; no definite D call. CDR1 is LGHNA and CDR2 is YSLEER in the germline V gene. The CDR3 is made up of 15 amino acids. The germline V and J ends were trimmed by 2 bases and 3 bases, with 10 bases remaining between them. The CDR3 nucleotides read TGCGCCAGCAGCCAAAATAGCGGGGCTAATGAAAAACTGTTTTTT. It is translated as CASSQNSGANEKLFF.

V is TRBV7-3 and J is TRBJ2-1; the D is unclear. The CDR3 runs to 12 residues. With 1 base removed from V and 6 bases from J, the gap between germline ends came to 4 bases. Looked up from germline, CDR1 is SGHTA and CDR2 is FQGTGA. The CDR3, as DNA: TGTGCCAGCAGCTTAAGCGGCAATGAGCAGTTCTTC. It encodes CASSLSGNEQFF.

The chain links TRBV4-1 to TRBJ2-3; possibly TRBD2 for D (6 bases). This CDR3 is 17 amino acids long. Germline V gene sequence: CDR1 MGHRA, CDR2 YSYEKL. The V end lost 2 bases, the J end lost 4 bases, and 19 bases lay between the germline ends. This chain's CDR3 is CASSQSPGGLRADTQYF. CDR3 sequence (DNA): TGCGCCAGCAGCCAAAGCCCTGGGGGACTGAGGGCAGATACGCAGTATTTT.

This sequence joins TRBV6-6 and TRBJ1-2; 9 bases agree with TRBD1. Germline values: CDR1 MNHNY, CDR2 SVGAGI (reference sequence). V lost 8 bases and J lost 5; bases outside the gene matches: 6. The CDR3 covers 13 residues. The CDR3 nucleotides read TGTGCCAGCTTAGGGGGACAGGGTTATGGCTACACCTTC. The encoded protein is CASLGGQGYGYTF.

This chain connects TRBV18 to TRBJ2-1; possibly TRBD1 for D (5 bases). Germline V gene sequence: CDR1 KGHSH, CDR2 LQKENI. The CDR3 length is 15 residues. V was cut by 2 bases and J by 9 bases, with 17 bases left in between. The CDR3 coding sequence is TGTGCCAGCTCACCAAGTGACAGAAATACCGGTGAGCAGTTCTTC. It yields the protein CASSPSDRNTGEQFF.

This chain connects TRBV7-9 to TRBJ1-1; D gene unclear. The CDR3 is 12 residues long. In germline, CDR1 is SEHNR, CDR2 FQNEAQ (reference sequence). V was trimmed by 6 bases and J by 10 bases, leaving 15 bases between them. The CDR3 is CASSQISEVAFF. DNA of the CDR3: TGTGCCAGCAGTCAGATATCTGAGGTAGCTTTCTTT.

The chain recombines TRBV19 with TRBJ2-7, with TRBD1 matching over 7 bases. The CDR3 is 15 residues long. Germline CDR1 and CDR2: LNHDA and SQIVND (reference sequence). V shed 6 bases, J shed 3 bases, and the junction held 11 bases outside the gene matches. CDR3 residues: CASSLLGGPVYEQYF. DNA of the CDR3: TGTGCCAGTAGCCTCCTAGGGGGCCCCGTCTACGAGCAGTACTTC.

The V gene is TRBV13, the J gene TRBJ1-6; D may be TRBD1 (6 bases). V lost 0 bases to trimming and J lost 8 bases, with 8 bases between them. Germline V gene sequence: CDR1 PRHDT, CDR2 FYEKMQ (reference sequence). There are 14 residues in the CDR3. DNA of the CDR3: TGTGCCAGCAGCTTAGGAGACAGGTATTCACCCCTCCACTTT. Amino acids: CASSLGDRYSPLHF.

CDR3 in DNA: TGTGCCAGCAGTTACCCCAAGACAGGGGCCTACGAGCAGTACTTC. Encoded protein: CASSYPKTGAYEQYF. V and J are TRBV6-5 and TRBJ2-7; TRBD1 agrees at 8 bases. The germline V gene has CDR1 MNHEY and CDR2 SVGAGI. The V gene end was trimmed by 2 bases and the J gene end by 2 bases; junction bases not matched to a gene: 5. CDR3 length equals 15 residues.

This rearrangement joins TRBV13 to TRBJ1-3, with a possible D match to TRBD1 (6 bases). V was trimmed by 8 bases and J by 3 bases, leaving 14 bases between them. The CDR3 runs to 14 residues. CDR1 and CDR2 from the germline V gene are PRHDT and FYEKMQ (reference sequence). Here the CDR3 DNA reads TGTGCCAGCTCCTCCAGGGGTTATGGAAACACCATATATTTT. It specifies CASSSRGYGNTIYF. Based on the CDR3 plus reference TRBV13 and TRBJ1-3, the full variable domain is AAGVIQSPRHLIKEKRETATLKCYPIPRHDTVYWYQQGPGQDPQFLISFYEKMQSDKGSIPDRFSAQQFSDYHSELNMSSLELGDSALYFCASSSRGYGNTIYFGEGSWLTVV.

This CDR3 reads CASSSGTRPDTQYF. The CDR3 bases are TGTGCCAGCAGTTCCGGGACTAGGCCTGATACGCAGTATTTT. The chain couples TRBV27 to TRBJ2-3; 8 bases are shared with TRBD2. V lost 4 bases and J lost 6; bases outside the gene matches: 6. This CDR3 contains 14 residues. Germline assignment: CDR1 MNHEY and CDR2 SMNVEV (reference sequence).

This sequence joins TRBV7-8 and TRBJ2-3, with TRBD1 identical over 8 bases. The CDR3 consists of 17 residues. Trimming cost V 1 base and J 4 bases; bases outside gene matches: 10. From germline, CDR1 is SGHVS and CDR2 FQNEAQ. In DNA, the CDR3 is TGTGCCAGCAGCTTAGATGTACCCCAGGGGGCTGCAGATACGCAGTATTTT. Translated, it gives CASSLDVPQGAADTQYF.